Detailed here is one T cell receptor (beta chain). This receptor's antigen is unknown. No much larger clone is present one base from it, and per-base qualities are unavailable. The data belong to a study of CD8 T cells in Susac syndrome (dated by TCRdb to between 2018 and 2021). In the study overall: The study used repertoire sequencing to test whether antigen drove CD8+ T cell activation and differentiation in Susac syndrome.

What the research found in general, with its limitations: The TCR sequencing and HLA analysis was acknowledged to have included a relatively small number of individuals.

RNA was extracted using the RNeasy kit, and roughly 0.5 to 1 microgram was reverse transcribed with random hexamers. The immunoSEQ multiplex PCR assay, which covers 54 Vbeta and 13 Jbeta segments, was used to amplify TCR beta CDR3 regions. PCR amplification bias was corrected using a synthetic template baseline for primer optimization and computational correction. As for the authors' bioinformatics: Only productive sequences were kept, with reads annotated to V, D and J genes according to IMGT and analyzed in immunoSEQ Analyzer. Clonality was calculated as one minus the Shannon entropy normalized by log2 of the number of productive unique sequences. For each patient and control, public and private clones were evaluated among the 100 most prevalent clones. Clones were defined as Susac-specific if absent from the healthy and MS cohorts, from approximately 1,100 published viral clones and from other ImmuneACCESS disease sequences. TCRdb passed the public sequencing reads through fastp at Q25 and MiXCR, retaining productive beta sequences. Each record represents a unique CDR3 protein, reported with the most common genes and DNA among its rows. The V and J calls reflect TCRdb's pipeline rather than the authors' work. The sample table holds approximately 230,000 distinct CDR3 sequences, of which 93% were seen once. The ten largest clones take up 0.065% to 0.08% of the sample.

Relative to germline, V is 7 bases shorter and J is 6 bases shorter, with 9 bases between their ends. From its cysteine to its phenylalanine, the CDR3 spans 11 amino acids. Only the CDR3 part of the read is kept: 33 bases, read in frame from the first base. CDR1 and CDR2 (MNHNS, SASEGT) derive from the germline V gene. Peripheral blood CD8+ and CD4+ T cells from healthy donors, Susac syndrome patients and multiple sclerosis patients were profiled using high-throughput TCR beta sequencing. The multiple sclerosis controls were treatment-naive patients whose relapsing-remitting disease, either stable or active, fulfilled the revised McDonald criteria. Bulk CD8+ and CD4+ T cells were purified magnetically by negative isolation, whereas CD8+ TEMRA cells were enriched by FACS. Blood was drawn into EDTA tubes, processed within 24 hours, and PBMCs were isolated by density gradient centrifugation. PBMCs intended for TCR sequencing were cryopreserved in liquid nitrogen and thawed later in a water bath at 37 degrees C. The sorted or isolated CD4+, CD8+ and CD8+ TEMRA cells had a purity of 90% or higher.

Sequencing was performed on CD4+ T cells from PBMCs. The V and J genes are TRBV6-1 and TRBJ1-1; the D gene assignment is ambiguous. This sequence was found in a human donor with multiple sclerosis. The CDR3 region reads CASTLNAEAFF. The nucleotide sequence is given as TGTGCCAGCACCCTTAACGCTGAAGCTTTCTTT.